This T cell receptor (beta chain) was captured by sequencing in a study of CDR3 diversity in severe acne. Germline values: CDR1 MNHEY, CDR2 SVGAGI. V lost 6 bases and J lost 4; bases outside the gene matches: 8. The CDR3 runs 15 residues. Using its own MiXCR run on the PCR reads, TCRdb lists one record per CDR3 protein. This sample yields about 90,000 distinct CDR3 sequences, of which approximately 54% are seen a single time; around a tenth belongs to the top ten. The source is a male donor with severe acne vulgaris. Sequencing input: blood. The chain recombines TRBV6-5 with TRBJ2-5; 10 nucleotides align to TRBD2. Here the CDR3 reads CASSPKVAGGETQYF. In DNA, the CDR3 is TGTGCCAGCAGCCCTAAGGTAGCGGGGGGAGAGACCCAGTACTTC.